The 6 T cell receptor beta chains below all came from one sample that was sequenced in a study of blood T cell repertoires in COVID-19. TCRdb's copy holds only in-frame clones and misses some; the assay was immunoSEQ multiplex PCR. The sample holds 55,000 to 90,000 clones, 88% seen once. The sequenced material came from peripheral blood. The receptor set was obtained from a human donor in a cohort sampled during active COVID-19.

This chain links TRBV12-2 with TRBJ2-5; the table's D call, TRBD1, was not checked against the DNA. TRBV12-2 is termed a pseudogene. The CDR3 has 14 residues. The CDR3 DNA reads as TGTGCAAGTCGCACCGACAGGGCCCAAGAGACCCAGTACTTC. Translating gives CASRTDRAQETQYF.

The V and J genes are TRBV21-1 and TRBJ2-5; no DNA check was done on the table's D call, TRBD1. TRBV21-1 corresponds to a pseudogene. CDR3 length equals 16 residues. The CDR3 is CASSKGSQGGRETQYF. The CDR3 DNA sequence: TGTGCCAGCAGCAAAGGGAGCCAGGGGGGACGAGAGACCCAGTACTTC.

The chain links TRBV5-1 to TRBJ1-1, with 12 bases that match TRBD1. The CDR3 consists of 17 residues. J lost 3 bases, V lost 3 bases, and 9 bases had no gene match. The germline V gene encodes CDR1 SGHRS and CDR2 YFSETQ. CDR3 sequence reads: CASSSTGTGGAYTEAFF. CDR3 coding DNA: TGCGCCAGCAGCTCTACCGGGACAGGGGGCGCTTACACTGAAGCTTTCTTT.

The rearrangement joins TRBV5-1 to TRBJ2-1; 7 bases line up with TRBD2. CDR3 size: 15 residues. With V trimmed by 6 bases and J by 5 bases, 11 bases remained unmatched. In germline, CDR1 is SGHRS, CDR2 YFSETQ. The chain's CDR3 is CASNAGLAANNEQFF. The CDR3 DNA reads as TGCGCCAGCAACGCCGGCCTAGCGGCGAACAATGAGCAGTTCTTC.

The chain links TRBV7-7 to TRBJ2-1; weak D call: TRBD1 (5 bases). V gave up 1 base and J gave up 5 bases, with 12 bases separating them. The CDR3 consists of 15 residues. The germline V gene encodes CDR1 SSHAT and CDR2 FNYEAQ (reference sequence). CDR3 protein: CASSLGVQGNNEQFF. The CDR3 coding sequence is TGTGCCAGCAGCTTAGGCGTCCAGGGAAACAATGAGCAGTTCTTC. The whole variable domain, filled in from reference TRBV7-7 and TRBJ2-1, reads GAGVSQSPRYKVTKRGQDVTLRCDPISSHATLYWYQQALGQGPEFLTYFNYEAQPDKSGLPSDRFSAERPEGSISTLTIQRTEQRDSAMYRCASSLGVQGNNEQFFGPGTRLTVL.

This clone showed up just once. J is TRBJ2-6 and V is TRBV27; D possibly corresponds to TRBD1 (7 bases). V lost 6 bases and J 0 bases, leaving 18 bases between the germline ends. CDR1 and CDR2 (germline): MNHEY, SMNVEV (reference sequence). There are 18 residues in the CDR3. The CDR3 sequence is CASSRTGLTYSGANVLTF. DNA for the CDR3: TGTGCCAGCAGCAGGACAGGACTAACGTACTCTGGGGCCAACGTCCTGACTTTC. The full variable domain, its missing parts supplied by reference TRBV27 and TRBJ2-6, is EAQVTQNPRYLITVTGKKLTVTCSQNMNHEYMSWYRQDPGLGLRQIYYSMNVEVTDKGDVPEGYKVSRKEKRNFPLILESPSPNQTSLYFCASSRTGLTYSGANVLTFGAGSRLTVL.